These 2 T cell receptor beta chains were all obtained from the same sample, sequenced in a study of cytomegalovirus exposure and HLA in healthy donors. Primers for the PCR totalled 60 Vbeta and 13 Jbeta. Clones were read by immunoSEQ multiplex PCR, and TCRdb kept only the in-frame ones, dropping some. Its clone listing holds around 58,000 clones. Specimen: PBMCs. The receptors here all came from a man between 45 and 60 years old in good health and CMV-seropositive.

The V and J genes are TRBV28 and TRBJ2-7, with TRBD1 identical over 9 bases. The CDR3 length is 14 residues. J was trimmed by 2 bases and V by 3 bases; bases with no gene match: 2. Germline values: CDR1 MDHEN, CDR2 SYDVKM. CDR3 region: CASSLTGGTYEQYF. As DNA, the CDR3 is TGTGCCAGCAGTTTGACAGGGGGTACCTACGAGCAGTACTTC.

The chain combines TRBV5-6 with TRBJ2-7, with D tentatively TRBD2 (5 bases). The CDR3 has 12 residues. Germline V gives CDR1 SGHDT, CDR2 YYEEEE. Trimming removed 1 base at V and 7 bases at J, with 9 bases between. The CDR3 DNA reads TGTGCCAGCAGCTTGAGGAGGATTGAGCAGTACTTC. Its translation is CASSLRRIEQYF.